This T cell receptor (beta chain) comes out of a study of Graves' ophthalmopathy and Graves' hyperthyroidism. General observations from the study: This model predicted ophthalmopathy progression (sensitivity 65% to 71%, specificity about 72%). For separating ophthalmopathy from stable hyperthyroidism, a 13-signature model gave under 90% sensitivity and about 80% specificity.

This clonotype appeared many times. As yet, its antigen is unknown. Orbital computed tomography, thyroid ultrasound, TRAb, serum thyroxine and clinical symptoms formed the basis of diagnosis. Amplification of the TCR beta CDR3 regions used RNA transcripts (as template). The workflow started with a first-round RT-PCR run with HTBI primers and then moved on to a second-round multiplex PCR. In TCRdb, the multiplex PCR reads were re-called with MiXCR into one record per CDR3 protein. The repertoire holds around 170,000 distinct CDR3 sequences, with more than 30% as singletons. CDR3 length: 12 amino acids. In germline, CDR1 is SGHDN, CDR2 FVKESK. V lost 1 base, J lost 6 bases, and 7 bases lay in between.

The sequencing sample was made of peripheral blood. This receptor was taken from a woman between 40 and 55 years old with Graves' ophthalmopathy. The V call is TRBV14, the J call TRBJ2-7, with D tentatively TRBD1 or TRBD2 (5 bases each). CDR3 amino acids: CASSQVGTEQYF. CDR3 nucleotides: TGTGCCAGCAGCCAAGTTGGGACCGAGCAGTACTTC.